This T cell receptor beta chain derives from a study of CD8+CD57+ T cells in acquired aplastic anemia. V was pared by 0 bases and J by 1 base, with 7 bases of the junction left unmatched. The CDR3 consists of 17 residues. The germline V gene has CDR1 LGHDT and CDR2 YNNKEL (reference sequence). Genomic DNA served as template for TCR beta VDJ and CDR3 profiling. One entry per CDR3 protein, called by TCRdb with MiXCR from the reads. The table lists 200,000 to 250,000 distinct CDR3 sequences, 65% of them singletons. The sequenced patients had an expansion of CD8+CD57+ cells seen by flow cytometry. This chain connects TRBV3-1 to TRBJ2-5; 8 positions agree with TRBD2. The origin of this receptor is a human donor with aplastic anemia. What was sequenced was sorted CD4+, CD8+, or CD8+CD57+ T cells (not recorded which) from PBMCs. CDR3 DNA: TGTGCCAGCAGCCAAGATCCTTGGCGGGAGGTCCAAGAGACCCAGTACTTC. The encoded protein is CASSQDPWREVQETQYF.